Below are 32 T cell receptor beta chains sequenced from a single sample in a study of T cells in localized non-small cell lung cancer. Sequencing used immunoSEQ multiplex PCR; TCRdb keeps in-frame clones, though not all of them. The sample has approximately 1,500 clones, less than 25% seen once. Sequencing used normal lung tissue next to the tumor, obtained before any cancer treatment. The receptors were gathered from a male donor older than 55 with stage III squamous cell lung carcinoma.

This clone is large (0.1 to 1%) in the sample. The rearrangement joins TRBV28 to TRBJ1-1, with TRBD1 matching 8 bases. Germline-derived CDR1 and CDR2 are MDHEN and SYDVKM. Trimming removed 7 bases from V and 1 base from J; junction bases left unmatched: 5. CDR3 size: 14 residues. The CDR3 loop reads CASTHDRGNTEAFF. In nucleotides, the CDR3 is TGTGCCAGCACCCATGACAGGGGGAACACTGAAGCTTTCTTT. The variable domain in full, completed from reference TRBV28 and TRBJ1-1, reads DVKVTQSSRYLVKRTGEKVFLECVQDMDHENMFWYRQDPGLGLRLIYFSYDVKMKEKGDIPEGYSVSREKKERFSLILESASTNQTSMYLCASTHDRGNTEAFFGQGTRLTVV.

This clone was counted between two and nine times. The chain employs TRBV1 and TRBJ2-7; TRBD2, the table's D call, was not compared with the DNA. TRBV1 constitutes a pseudogene. The CDR3 length is 15 residues. In nucleotides, the CDR3 is TGCGCCAGCAGCCAAGATAGCGGGAGGTCCTCCGAGCAGTACTTC. Translation gives CASSQDSGRSSEQYF.

The chain joins TRBV18 to TRBJ2-1; no firm D call. The CDR3 contains 14 residues. Germline lookup yields CDR1 KGHSH and CDR2 LQKENI. Trimming left V 3 bases short and J 7 bases short, with 13 bases between. The CDR3 region is CASSPIGSGNEQFF. The CDR3 DNA sequence: TGTGCCAGCTCACCGATCGGGTCGGGTAATGAGCAGTTCTTC.

This clone was counted only a few times. This sequence joins TRBV4-1 and TRBJ1-2; D uncertain. Trimming stripped 4 bases from V and 1 base from J, with 13 bases between. The CDR3 totals 15 residues. CDR1 and CDR2 (germline): MGHRA, YSYEKL. CDR3: CASSPDLQVNYGYTF. In DNA form, the CDR3 reads TGCGCCAGCAGCCCGGATTTGCAGGTTAACTATGGCTACACCTTC.

The CDR3 DNA reads TGTGCCAGTAGTATATCTCATACAGATACGCAGTATTTT. Protein sequence: CASSISHTDTQYF. The rearrangement joins TRBV19 to TRBJ2-3; D gene unclear. V was shortened by 2 bases and J by 3 bases, with 6 bases between the two germline ends. This CDR3 is 13 amino acids long. In germline, CDR1 is LNHDA, CDR2 SQIVND (reference sequence).

This clone was counted a few times. The CDR3 is CASSLLMDYNEQFF. The CDR3 nucleotides are TGTGCCAGCAGCTTGTTGATGGATTACAATGAGCAGTTCTTC. The chain links TRBV11-3 to TRBJ2-1; D gene uncertain. Germline V lookup: CDR1 SGHNT, CDR2 YENEEA. This CDR3 has 14 amino acids. Trimming left V 3 bases short and J 4 bases short, with 10 bases between.

The chain uses TRBV15 and TRBJ2-7; D may be TRBD2 (7 bases). CDR1 is LNHNV, CDR2 YYDKDF, per germline (reference sequence). The V end was cut by 3 bases, the J end by 2 bases, with 14 bases between. The CDR3 has 15 residues. The CDR3 sequence is CATSSGGHRAYEQYF. The CDR3 DNA follows: TGTGCCACCAGCAGCGGGGGGCACCGAGCCTACGAGCAGTACTTC.

This chain joins TRBV11-3 and TRBJ2-3; possibly TRBD1 or TRBD2 for D (5 bases each). The ends were cut back, 3 bases at V and 0 bases at J, with 13 bases in the middle. The CDR3 loop spans 16 amino acids. CDR1 and CDR2 from the germline V gene are SGHNT and YENEEA. The CDR3 sequence is CASSFGMGPSTDTQYF. The CDR3 DNA reads as TGTGCCAGCAGCTTCGGGATGGGACCGAGCACAGATACGCAGTATTTT.

This clone appeared a few times. The rearrangement joins TRBV6-8 to TRBJ1-1; D not resolved. The CDR3 loop spans 14 amino acids. V shed 5 bases and J shed 6 bases, with 16 bases lying between them. Germline V lookup: CDR1 MNHGY, CDR2 SAAAGT. This chain's CDR3 is CASSEFLGKAEAFF. The CDR3 region has the DNA TGTGCCAGCAGTGAGTTTTTGGGGAAGGCTGAAGCTTTCTTT.

CDR3 region: CASSHLSRGNYNEQFF. The CDR3 DNA sequence: TGCGCCAGCAGCCACTTATCCCGGGGGAACTACAATGAGCAGTTCTTC. The V call is TRBV1, the J call TRBJ2-1; TRBD2, the table's D call, was not compared with the DNA. TRBV1 is a known pseudogene. The CDR3 extends over 16 amino acids.

This clone was seen a few times. The V gene is TRBV19, the J gene TRBJ2-1; 10 nucleotides agree with TRBD2. V was clipped by 6 bases and J by 3 bases; unmatched bases: 11. CDR1 and CDR2 from the germline V gene are LNHDA and SQIVND (reference sequence). CDR3 length: 17 amino acids. The CDR3 loop is CASRRASGRGGYNEQFF. DNA for the CDR3: TGTGCCAGTAGGCGCGCTAGCGGGAGAGGGGGCTACAATGAGCAGTTCTTC. Filled out from reference TRBV19 and TRBJ2-1, the complete variable domain reads DGGITQSPKYLFRKEGQNVTLSCEQNLNHDAMYWYRQDPGQGLRLIYYSQIVNDFQKGDIAEGYSVSREKKESFPLTVTSAQKNPTAFYLCASRRASGRGGYNEQFFGPGTRLTVL.

This clone was picked up a small number of times. J is TRBJ2-1 and V is TRBV9; perhaps TRBD2 as D (6 bases). Germline-derived CDR1 and CDR2 are SGDLS and YYNGEE. Trimming removed 0 bases from V and 3 bases from J, with 13 bases in between. There are 16 residues in the CDR3. The CDR3 DNA reads TGTGCCAGCAGCGTAGGAACGGGAGAAGGCTACAATGAGCAGTTCTTC. Its translation: CASSVGTGEGYNEQFF.

By share of the sample, this clone is medium-sized. This chain links TRBV29-1 with TRBJ2-7; D might be TRBD1 (6 bases). The length of the CDR3 is 12 residues. Germline V gives CDR1 SQVTM, CDR2 ANQGSEA. Deletions cut 8 bases from V and 0 bases from J, with 11 bases between. The CDR3 DNA reads as TGCAGCTTCCGGGACAACTCCTACGAGCAGTACTTC. Its translation is CSFRDNSYEQYF.

The CDR3 spells CASSEDSLGEDEQYF. CDR3 nucleotide sequence: TGTGCCAGCAGTGAAGACAGTTTGGGCGAGGACGAGCAGTACTTC. The chain carries TRBV28 and TRBJ2-7, with TRBD1 as a possible D gene (5 bases). Germline V gene data show CDR1 as MDHEN and CDR2 as SYDVKM. The CDR3 contains 15 residues. The V and J ends lost 5 bases and 5 bases respectively, with 19 bases between them.

Relative to its sample, this clone is medium-sized. The V and J genes are TRBV11-3 and TRBJ1-5, with TRBD1 as a possible D gene (6 bases). The ends were cut back, 8 bases at V and 5 bases at J, with 16 bases in the middle. The CDR3 consists of 14 residues. The V gene's germline CDR1 is SGHNT and CDR2 YENEEA. Here the CDR3 reads CASFRTELHQPQHF. The CDR3 DNA is TGTGCCAGCTTCCGGACAGAGCTTCATCAGCCCCAGCATTTT.

This chain joins TRBV6-8 and TRBJ2-5; 7 bases agree with TRBD1. The CDR3 contains 15 residues. Germline assignment: CDR1 MNHGY and CDR2 SAAAGT. Trimming cost V 10 bases and J 5 bases; bases outside gene matches: 16. The CDR3 protein is CAIRSDRVRVETQYF. CDR3 sequence (DNA): TGTGCCATCAGGAGTGACAGGGTACGAGTGGAGACCCAGTACTTC.

This clone qualifies as large. The V call is TRBV28, the J call TRBJ1-1, with D maybe TRBD1 (6 bases). Germline V gene data show CDR1 as MDHEN and CDR2 as SYDVKM. The germline V and J ends were trimmed by 3 bases and 4 bases, with 18 bases remaining between them. CDR3 length: 16 amino acids. CDR3 in DNA: TGTGCCAGCAGTTTCTTGGTGGGGGCCTTGGCCACTGAAGCTTTCTTT. Protein sequence: CASSFLVGALATEAFF.

This clone is categorized as medium-sized. The V gene is TRBV11-3, the J gene TRBJ2-1; D remains unclear. This CDR3 is 18 amino acids long. Germline CDR1 is SGHNT and CDR2 is YENEEA. The V and J ends lost 0 bases and 5 bases respectively, with 20 bases between them. CDR3 residues: CASSLDYGAPRQNNEQFF. The DNA for the CDR3 is TGTGCCAGCAGCTTAGATTATGGAGCGCCACGTCAAAACAATGAGCAGTTCTTC.

This clone was detected a few times. The chain combines TRBV9 with TRBJ2-1, with unresolved D. Germline V gene lookup returns CDR1 SGDLS and CDR2 YYNGEE. CDR3 length: 12 amino acids. V was shortened by 3 bases and J by 4 bases, with 5 bases between the two germline ends. The CDR3 coding sequence is TGTGCCAGCAGCGGGGGATACAATGAGCAGTTCTTC. Translation gives CASSGGYNEQFF.

By its share, this clone is large. V is TRBV9 and J is TRBJ2-3; tentatively, D is TRBD1 (5 bases). Germline V gene data show CDR1 as SGDLS and CDR2 as YYNGEE. Trimming pared 0 bases from V and 5 bases from J, leaving 13 bases between. The length of the CDR3 is 15 residues. CDR3 loop: CASSVDGAEGDTQYF. The CDR3 bases are TGTGCCAGCAGCGTAGATGGGGCGGAAGGAGATACGCAGTATTTT. The complete variable domain, with remaining parts taken from reference TRBV9 and TRBJ2-3, reads DSGVTQTPKHLITATGQRVTLRCSPRSGDLSVYWYQQSLDQGLQFLIQYYNGEERAKGNILERFSAQQFPDLHSELNLSSLELGDSALYFCASSVDGAEGDTQYFGPGTRLTVL.

This clone was found once. The chain has TRBV18 and TRBJ2-5; tentative D call: TRBD1 (6 bases). CDR1 is KGHSH and CDR2 is LQKENI in the germline V gene. The CDR3 is 13 amino acids. V shed 4 bases and J shed 1 base, with 7 bases lying between them. CDR3 protein: CASSHRVQETQYF. CDR3 in DNA: TGTGCCAGCTCACACAGGGTCCAAGAGACCCAGTACTTC.

In this sample, this clone is medium-sized. V usage is TRBV9 and J usage is TRBJ2-7; unclear D gene. The CDR3 is made up of 15 amino acids. CDR1 and CDR2 from the germline V gene are SGDLS and YYNGEE. V shed 2 bases and J shed 6 bases, with 18 bases lying between them. This chain's CDR3 is CASSVPGPRSGEQYF. CDR3 sequence (DNA): TGTGCCAGCAGCGTTCCGGGTCCCCGATCGGGCGAGCAGTACTTC.

In its sample, this clone was seen a few times. Written as DNA, the CDR3 is TGTGCCAGCAGTTACGGGACTAGCGGGAGGTGGTACCAAGAGACCCAGTACTTC. This codes for CASSYGTSGRWYQETQYF. The chain carries TRBV6-8 and TRBJ2-5; 15 bases agree with TRBD2. CDR1 and CDR2 (germline): MNHGY, SAAAGT. V was clipped by 2 bases and J by 0 bases; unmatched bases: 4. This CDR3 is 18 amino acids long.

CDR3 region: CATSTTTGANTEAFF. CDR3 DNA: TGTGCCACCAGCACTACGACAGGGGCGAACACTGAAGCTTTCTTT. The chain uses TRBV15 and TRBJ1-1; 8 bases agree with TRBD1. V shed 4 bases, J shed 1 base, and the junction held 5 bases outside the gene matches. Germline lookup yields CDR1 LNHNV and CDR2 YYDKDF (reference sequence). The CDR3 length is 15 residues. Filled out from reference TRBV15 and TRBJ1-1, the complete variable domain reads DAMVIQNPRYQVTQFGKPVTLSCSQTLNHNVMYWYQQKSSQAPKLLFHYYDKDFNNEADTPDNFQSRRPNTSFCFLDIRSPGLGDTAMYLCATSTTTGANTEAFFGQGTRLTVV.

The chain couples TRBV1 to TRBJ2-1; the D call TRBD2 from the table was never checked on the DNA. TRBV1 is listed as a pseudogene. This CDR3 comprises 18 residues. CDR3 sequence: CASSQGLAGVASYNEQFF. CDR3 nucleotide sequence: TGCGCCAGCAGCCAAGGGCTAGCGGGAGTGGCGTCCTACAATGAGCAGTTCTTC.

This clone appeared once. The chain employs TRBV29-1 and TRBJ2-5; D may be TRBD1 (6 bases). The CDR3 is 14 amino acids. Trimming removed 3 bases from V and 4 bases from J, with 15 bases in between. Germline lookup yields CDR1 SQVTM and CDR2 ANQGSEA. CDR3 bases: TGCAGCGTTGATGACAGGTCCCGAGGAGAGACCCAGTACTTC. It specifies CSVDDRSRGETQYF.

The chain is built from TRBV4-1 and TRBJ2-6; D not certain. The CDR3 runs to 16 residues. Germline V lookup: CDR1 MGHRA, CDR2 YSYEKL. V lost 1 base and J 1 base, leaving 8 bases between the germline ends. The DNA of the CDR3 is TGCGCCAGCAGCCAAGGCAGTTTTTCTGGGGCCAACGTCCTGACTTTC. Translation: CASSQGSFSGANVLTF.

There are a few counts of this clone. This sequence joins TRBV4-1 and TRBJ2-3; D remains unclear. CDR1 MGHRA and CDR2 YSYEKL come from the germline V gene. V lost 1 base and J lost 2, with 4 bases in between. The CDR3 spans 13 residues. The CDR3 protein is CASSQGATDTQYF. The CDR3 DNA follows: TGCGCCAGCAGCCAAGGGGCCACAGATACGCAGTATTTT.

This clone has more than one count but fewer than ten. V usage is TRBV11-3 and J usage is TRBJ2-7; TRBD2 matches at 12 bases. From germline, CDR1 is SGHNT and CDR2 YENEEA. V dropped 1 base and J dropped 2; count of bases not matched to a gene: 6. The CDR3 runs to 17 residues. CDR3 in amino acids: CASSLGTSGKPTYEQYF. DNA for the CDR3: TGTGCCAGCAGCTTAGGGACTAGCGGGAAACCGACCTACGAGCAGTACTTC.

The chain joins TRBV19 to TRBJ1-2; D remains unclear. Trimming cost V 6 bases and J 8 bases, with 22 bases left between them. Germline lookup yields CDR1 LNHDA and CDR2 SQIVND (reference sequence). This CDR3 is built from 15 residues. The CDR3 loop reads CASSPEFQSRWGYTF. CDR3 coding DNA: TGTGCCAGTAGCCCCGAATTTCAATCCCGCTGGGGCTACACCTTC.

This clone was found a few times. The V gene is TRBV6-8, the J gene TRBJ2-1; 11 positions match TRBD2. The V gene's germline CDR1 is MNHGY and CDR2 SAAAGT. The trim removed 1 base at V and 7 bases at J, leaving 12 bases unmatched. The CDR3 spans 18 residues. CDR3: CASSYYLAGGNSWNEQFF. CDR3 sequence (DNA): TGTGCCAGCAGTTACTACTTAGCGGGAGGGAACTCGTGGAATGAGCAGTTCTTC.

This clone is classed as medium-sized. The chain couples TRBV6-8 to TRBJ1-1; D is unclear. From germline, CDR1 is MNHGY and CDR2 SAAAGT. This CDR3 region has 13 residues. V lost 6 bases and J lost 9, with 17 bases in between. The chain's CDR3 is CASSADTTGKAFF. The CDR3 DNA is TGTGCCAGCAGCGCCGACACAACGGGTAAAGCTTTCTTT.